These T cell receptor beta chains were read from a single sample in a study of blood T cell repertoires in COVID-19. Libraries were prepared by immunoSEQ multiplex PCR; TCRdb keeps only in-frame clonotypes and omits some of them. This sample has over 250,000 clones; about 89% occur once, and the top ten carry approximately 2.2%. The sample taken for sequencing was peripheral blood. These receptors all come from a man aged 50-60 years with acute or convalescent COVID-19. Both conserved end residues are part of each CDR3. The D gene is left open where the match is weak. Some rows have no size entry. The others give once, few or many, or a class for an expanded clone.

clone_size,d_call,j_call,v_call,cdr3_aa,cdr3_nt
NA,TRBD1,TRBJ2-7,TRBV19,CASSIKGANEQYF,TGTGCCAGTAGTATAAAGGGGGCTAACGAGCAGTACTTC
NA,TRBD2,TRBJ2-2,TRBV11-3,CASSLGGTGELFF,TGTGCCAGCAGCTTGGGGGGGACCGGGGAGCTGTTTTTT
NA,TRBD1,TRBJ1-1,TRBV5-1,CASSRTGPNTEAFF,TGCGCCAGCAGCCGGACAGGACCTAACACTGAAGCTTTCTTT
NA,NA,TRBJ2-1,TRBV10-1,CASSESRGVILNEQFF,TGCGCCAGCAGTGAGTCAAGGGGCGTGATTCTTAATGAGCAGTTCTTC
NA,TRBD1,TRBJ2-3,TRBV27,CASSDRGFTDTQYF,TGTGCCAGCAGTGACAGGGGTTTTACAGATACGCAGTATTTT
once,NA,TRBJ1-4,TRBV28,CASSLGGALGEEKLFF,TGTGCCAGCAGTTTAGGAGGGGCCCTAGGGGAGGAAAAACTGTTTTTT
NA,NA,TRBJ1-1,TRBV5-8,CASSSEGLMNTEAFF,TGTGCCAGCAGCTCGGAGGGCCTCATGAACACTGAAGCTTTCTTT
few,NA,TRBJ1-1,TRBV6-5,CASSDDRSNTEAFF,TGTGCCAGCAGCGATGACAGGAGTAACACTGAAGCTTTCTTT
NA,NA,TRBJ2-3,TRBV5-5,CASSFRGSDTQYF,TGTGCCAGCAGCTTTCGAGGGTCAGATACGCAGTATTTT
once,NA,TRBJ1-1,TRBV18,CASSPPNLNTEAFF,TGTGCCAGCTCACCACCCAATTTGAACACTGAAGCTTTCTTT
NA,NA,TRBJ2-1,TRBV5-1,CASTISGSYNEQFF,TGCGCCAGCACGATTTCAGGGTCCTACAATGAGCAGTTCTTC
NA,NA,TRBJ2-7,TRBV2,CASRQTTYEQYF,TGTGCCAGCAGACAGACTACCTACGAGCAGTACTTC
NA,TRBD2,TRBJ2-1,TRBV6-4,CASSWTSSAGEQFF,TGTGCCAGCTCCTGGACTAGTTCGGCCGGGGAGCAGTTCTTC
once,TRBD1,TRBJ1-6,TRBV7-9,CASSLTGYGSPLHF,TGTGCCAGCAGCTTGACAGGGTACGGCTCACCCCTCCACTTT
NA,TRBD1,TRBJ1-5,TRBV6-1,CASSEAGTGKGNQPQHF,TGTGCCAGCAGTGAAGCCGGGACAGGGAAGGGCAATCAGCCCCAGCATTTT
NA,TRBD1,TRBJ2-7,TRBV5-4,CASSQKQGAYEQYF,TGTGCCAGCAGCCAAAAACAGGGGGCATACGAGCAGTACTTC
NA,TRBD1,TRBJ1-4,TRBV7-2,CASSSGQVRSAEKLFF,TGTGCCAGCAGCTCGGGACAGGTCCGTTCTGCTGAAAAACTGTTTTTT
NA,TRBD1,TRBJ1-5,TRBV16,CASSTGTGLHQPQHF,TGTGCCAGCAGTACCGGGACAGGGTTGCATCAGCCCCAGCATTTT
NA,NA,TRBJ2-1,TRBV14,CASSQVGRGRKDEQFF,TGTGCCAGCAGCCAAGTCGGCAGGGGTAGGAAAGATGAGCAGTTCTTC
NA,TRBD1,TRBJ1-2,TRBV3-1/TRBV3-2,CASTPAGRGIGYTF,TGTGCCAGCACCCCAGCGGGCAGGGGGATCGGCTACACCTTC
NA,TRBD1,TRBJ2-3,TRBV29-1,CSVGTGVRTDTQYF,TGCAGCGTGGGGACAGGAGTACGCACAGATACGCAGTATTTT
few,NA,TRBJ2-2,TRBV7-3,CASSLRAYRKNTGELFF,TGTGCCAGCAGCTTAAGGGCGTACAGAAAGAACACCGGGGAGCTGTTTTTT
NA,NA,TRBJ1-1,TRBV19,CASSGGRGRAEAFF,TGTGCCAGTAGTGGGGGCAGGGGAAGGGCGGAAGCTTTCTTT